The sequence of this T cell receptor beta chain was determined in a study of blood T cell repertoires in COVID-19. Study details: Both acute and convalescent COVID-19 samples were obtained from the United States, Italy and Spain.

TCRdb's table, derived via immunoSEQ multiplex PCR, lists solely in-frame clones and lacks some. The sample contains 350,000 to 450,000 clones, 65% to 90% of which appear only once. The CDR3 is made up of 14 amino acids. Germline CDR1 MGHRA, CDR2 YSYEKL. Trimming removed 8 bases at V and 4 bases at J, with 17 bases between. The sample taken for sequencing was peripheral blood. The clonotype comes from a woman aged 60-75 years with COVID-19, enrolled during active disease. V usage is TRBV4-1 and J usage is TRBJ2-5, with a possible D match to TRBD2 (5 bases). CDR3: CASGGFGSGETQYF. DNA of the CDR3: TGCGCCAGCGGCGGGTTCGGGTCCGGAGAGACCCAGTACTTC.